These T cell receptor beta chains were read from a single sample in a study of OX40 agonist ivuxolimab in advanced cancers. This table comes from immunoSEQ multiplex PCR, and its TCRdb copy is limited to in-frame clones, with some not included. The table has around 46,000 clones, roughly 82% seen once. The material sequenced was CD4+ or CD8+ T cells sorted from blood, taken in a trial of the OX40 agonist ivuxolimab. These receptors were taken from an adult with an advanced solid tumor such as melanoma, head and neck, liver or kidney cancer. Each CDR3 is given with its conserved first and last residue. D genes are given only for firm matches. Clone size is stated in some rows and not others, as once, few, many or a class when expanded.

DNA: TGTGCCACCAGCAGAGCCTCCACGAACACTGAAGCTTTCTTT
CDR3: CATSRASTNTEAFF
D: NA
J: TRBJ1-1
size: NA
V: TRBV15

DNA: TGTGCCAGCAGTTTAGTGAACGAGCAGTACTTC
CDR3: CASSLVNEQYF
D: NA
J: TRBJ2-7
size: NA
V: TRBV28

DNA: TGTGCCAGCAGCCTAGAGTCCGGATTCAACACCGGGGAGCTGTTTTTT
CDR3: CASSLESGFNTGELFF
D: NA
J: TRBJ2-2
size: NA
V: TRBV14

DNA: TGTGCCAGCAGCCGGGGGGACGGCACCTCCTACGAGCAGTACTTC
CDR3: CASSRGDGTSYEQYF
D: TRBD2
J: TRBJ2-7
size: NA
V: TRBV5-5

DNA: TGTGCCAGCAGCCCTCTAACAGGGGGCACTGAAGCTTTCTTT
CDR3: CASSPLTGGTEAFF
D: TRBD1
J: TRBJ1-1
size: few
V: TRBV4-2

DNA: TGTGCCAGCAGTTACTCGAACGGGGATCTAGATACGCAGTATTTT
CDR3: CASSYSNGDLDTQYF
D: NA
J: TRBJ2-3
size: NA
V: TRBV6-5

DNA: TGTGCCAGCACCGTGGGACCGTTTATGTCCGGGGAGCTGTTTTTT
CDR3: CASTVGPFMSGELFF
D: NA
J: TRBJ2-2
size: NA
V: TRBV2

DNA: TGTGCCAGTAGTATAGATCCCCAGGCTAGCGGGGGCTACGAGCAGTACTTC
CDR3: CASSIDPQASGGYEQYF
D: TRBD2
J: TRBJ2-7
size: few
V: TRBV19

DNA: TGCGCCAGCAGTGAGATTGCGGGGCTCAATGAGCAGTTCTTC
CDR3: CASSEIAGLNEQFF
D: NA
J: TRBJ2-1
size: NA
V: TRBV10-2

DNA: TGTGCCAGCAGTTTTCCTTGGGGGGAGGGCCCCCACGAGCAGTACTTC
CDR3: CASSFPWGEGPHEQYF
D: TRBD2
J: TRBJ2-7
size: NA
V: TRBV28

DNA: TGTGCCAGCAGCTTAAACAGATACGAGCAGTACTTC
CDR3: CASSLNRYEQYF
D: NA
J: TRBJ2-7
size: NA
V: TRBV11-2

DNA: TGCGCCAGCAGCCAAGTGCAGGGCTCCTACGAGCAGTACTTC
CDR3: CASSQVQGSYEQYF
D: NA
J: TRBJ2-7
size: NA
V: TRBV4-1

DNA: TGTGCCAGCAGTTTATGGGACAGGGGAGGGGAAGAAAAACTGTTTTTT
CDR3: CASSLWDRGGEEKLFF
D: TRBD1
J: TRBJ1-4
size: NA
V: TRBV28

DNA: TGTGCCAGCAGCTTAGCCGCGGGCGAGGCTTTCTTT
CDR3: CASSLAAGEAFF
D: NA
J: TRBJ1-1
size: once
V: TRBV7-6

DNA: TGTGCCAGCTCACCCGTAGCAGGGGGCTTAGCAGATACGCAGTATTTT
CDR3: CASSPVAGGLADTQYF
D: TRBD1
J: TRBJ2-3
size: NA
V: TRBV18

DNA: TGTGCCAGCAGAGCGGGAGGAAAGAACACTGAAGCTTTCTTT
CDR3: CASRAGGKNTEAFF
D: NA
J: TRBJ1-1
size: NA
V: TRBV2

DNA: TGTGCCAGCAGCCGCCAGACTAGCGGGAGTTACGAGCAGTACTTC
CDR3: CASSRQTSGSYEQYF
D: TRBD2
J: TRBJ2-7
size: once
V: TRBV13

DNA: TGTGCCAGCAGTTTATTATATGGTCGTGATTCACCCCTCCACTTT
CDR3: CASSLLYGRDSPLHF
D: NA
J: TRBJ1-6
size: NA
V: TRBV27

DNA: TGCGCCAGCAGCCAAATAGCGGGAGGGAGGGAGACCCAGTACTTC
CDR3: CASSQIAGGRETQYF
D: TRBD2
J: TRBJ2-5
size: few
V: TRBV4-1

DNA: TGTGCCAGCAGCTTAGCGATCAATGAGGGCGGTCGAGATGGCTACACCTTC
CDR3: CASSLAINEGGRDGYTF
D: NA
J: TRBJ1-2
size: few
V: TRBV7-9

DNA: TGTGCCAGCAGTGTTGGCAGGCTGAATGAGCAGTTCTTC
CDR3: CASSVGRLNEQFF
D: NA
J: TRBJ2-1
size: NA
V: TRBV2

DNA: TGTGCCAGCAGCCTAACCGGGACTAGGTACACAGATACGCAGTATTTT
CDR3: CASSLTGTRYTDTQYF
D: TRBD2
J: TRBJ2-3
size: NA
V: TRBV14

DNA: TGTGCCAGCAGTTTGACACCAAGCGGCTACACCTTC
CDR3: CASSLTPSGYTF
D: NA
J: TRBJ1-2
size: NA
V: TRBV28

DNA: TGTGCCAGCAGTTTCCAGGGTAACACTGAAGCTTTCTTT
CDR3: CASSFQGNTEAFF
D: NA
J: TRBJ1-1
size: NA
V: TRBV28

DNA: TGTGCCAGCAGCCCACAGAGGGACAGTCAAGCAGGGGAGCAGTACTTC
CDR3: CASSPQRDSQAGEQYF
D: TRBD1
J: TRBJ2-7
size: NA
V: TRBV7-9

DNA: TGTGCCAGCTCATCTACCCTACTAGCGAACCAAGAGACCCAGTACTTC
CDR3: CASSSTLLANQETQYF
D: TRBD2
J: TRBJ2-5
size: NA
V: TRBV18

DNA: TGTGCCAGTAGTATACCGGGGGACAACACTGAAGCTTTCTTT
CDR3: CASSIPGDNTEAFF
D: NA
J: TRBJ1-1
size: NA
V: TRBV19

DNA: TGCGCCAGCGTAGTATATACAGATACGCAGTATTTT
CDR3: CASVVYTDTQYF
D: NA
J: TRBJ2-3
size: NA
V: TRBV5-1

DNA: TGCAGTGCTAGGAGGGGGGGCGAAGCTTTCTTT
CDR3: CSARRGGEAFF
D: NA
J: TRBJ1-1
size: NA
V: TRBV20-1

DNA: TGTGCCAGCAGCGTAGGGGGGTCAATCGTCAACGAGCAGTACTTC
CDR3: CASSVGGSIVNEQYF
D: NA
J: TRBJ2-7
size: NA
V: TRBV9

DNA: TGTGCCAGCAAGGGGGTAGACTGGACCGGGGAGCTGTTTTTT
CDR3: CASKGVDWTGELFF
D: NA
J: TRBJ2-2
size: NA
V: TRBV27

DNA: TGCAGCGTTGGACGGAGGGACTCAATATCCCTTCTAGCAGATACGCAGTATTTT
CDR3: CSVGRRDSISLLADTQYF
D: NA
J: TRBJ2-3
size: NA
V: TRBV29-1

DNA: TGTGCCAGCAGCTCCTGGGGACGCAACTTACCGTACCAAGAGACCCAGTACTTC
CDR3: CASSSWGRNLPYQETQYF
D: NA
J: TRBJ2-5
size: NA
V: TRBV13

DNA: TGTGCCAGCAAGGTACAGGGGGCTCATTCCTACGAGCAGTACTTC
CDR3: CASKVQGAHSYEQYF
D: TRBD1
J: TRBJ2-7
size: few
V: TRBV28

DNA: TGTGCCACCCAACGGACGGAAACTGAAGCTTTCTTT
CDR3: CATQRTETEAFF
D: NA
J: TRBJ1-1
size: NA
V: TRBV6-5

DNA: TGTGCCAGCAGTTCCGTCCACAGTACCGGGCCAAAGTACGAGCAGTACTTC
CDR3: CASSSVHSTGPKYEQYF
D: NA
J: TRBJ2-7
size: few
V: TRBV28

DNA: TGTGCCAGCAGTTTATACGAGGGGGCGAATCAGCCCCAGCATTTT
CDR3: CASSLYEGANQPQHF
D: TRBD1
J: TRBJ1-5
size: NA
V: TRBV28

DNA: TGTGCCAGCAGTTCACCGGGACTAGTTGGCACCGGGGAGCTGTTTTTT
CDR3: CASSSPGLVGTGELFF
D: TRBD2
J: TRBJ2-2
size: NA
V: TRBV6-5

DNA: TGTGCCAGCAGCGCCCTAAGGGGGGACAGTACCTACGAGCAGTACTTC
CDR3: CASSALRGDSTYEQYF
D: NA
J: TRBJ2-7
size: NA
V: TRBV7-9

DNA: TGCGCCAGCAGCTTGGTGACGGGGTCTGCTTCCTACGAGCAGTACTTC
CDR3: CASSLVTGSASYEQYF
D: NA
J: TRBJ2-7
size: few
V: TRBV5-1

DNA: TGTGCCAGCAGGACGGGAGTAGCCTACGAGCAGTACTTC
CDR3: CASRTGVAYEQYF
D: NA
J: TRBJ2-7
size: once
V: TRBV27